The clone carrying this T cell receptor (beta chain) was counted a few times. Antigen unknown. This sample is drawn from a study of beta chain features in type 1 diabetes. Across the whole study: Across the samples, 100 million to 130 million sorted cells were examined in total.

Study-wide results and limits: In patients and controls equally, PCR might favor templates that are shorter. TCRB repertoires of naive, central memory and Treg cells appeared more similar among patients than among healthy donors. Among patients with Type 1 diabetes, TCRB CDR3s were moderately but significantly shorter in every one of the four CD4+ subsets.

All of the isolated RNA was reverse transcribed, so expressed TCRB transcripts were sequenced. This table comes from immunoSEQ multiplex PCR, and its TCRdb copy is limited to in-frame clones, with some not included. The sample lists 250,000 to 350,000 clones, approximately 14% occurring once. Per germline, CDR1 LNHDA and CDR2 SQIVND (reference sequence). This CDR3 spans 12 amino acids. Unmatched junction bases numbered 6, after V lost 10 bases and J lost 3 bases. The V and J genes are TRBV19 and TRBJ2-7; 7 bases map to TRBD1. The sample consisted of naive CD4+ T cells from blood. This TCR was sampled from a young man with type 1 diabetes. As DNA, the CDR3 is TGTGCCACCAAAGACAGGGTCTACGAGCAGTACTTC. Translation gives CATKDRVYEQYF.